This T cell receptor (beta chain) was observed in a study of long-term antiretroviral therapy in people with HIV. Run at survey level, the immunoSEQ assay was version v3.0. Repertoires were generated with immunoSEQ multiplex PCR, while TCRdb's copy carries only in-frame clones and drops some. In the table there are 25,000 to 35,000 clones, about nine tenths of which are singletons. Inclusion required at least two post-ART and at least one pre-ART PBMC samples. Trimming at V came to 0 bases and at J to 2 bases, leaving 3 bases not matched to a gene. In germline, CDR1 is LGHNA, CDR2 YSLEER. CDR3 length equals 16 residues.

The V call is TRBV4-3, the J call TRBJ2-2, with 7 bases aligning to TRBD1. This specimen was unsorted PBMCs, taken about 5 years before starting antiretroviral therapy. The sequence was collected from a man in his fifties or sixties with HIV. CDR3 in amino acids: CASSQDRGINTGELFF. The CDR3 DNA sequence: TGCGCCAGCAGCCAAGACAGGGGGATAAACACCGGGGAGCTGTTTTTT.